Listed below are T cell receptor beta chains from one sample, sequenced in a study of T cells after yellow fever vaccination. TCRdb reanalysed the 5' RACE reads using MiXCR and keeps one entry per CDR3 protein. The table includes some 200,000 distinct CDR3 sequences, more than 9.5% detected once. The starting material was CD8+ T cells sorted from PBMCs, obtained 15 days after the yellow fever booster vaccination. The receptors originated from a young man who received the YFV17D yellow fever vaccine. CDR3s include the opening cysteine and the closing phenylalanine or tryptophan. Each record gives: CDR3 DNA, CDR3 protein, J gene, CDR3 length, clone size, D gene, V gene. A D gene is named only where the DNA matches it firmly. Only part of the rows carry a size: once, few, many, or a class if the clone is expanded.

TGTGCCAGCAGTTTGGGGCTTACAAGGAACAATGAGCAGTTCTTC | CASSLGLTRNNEQFF | TRBJ2-1 | 15 | - | - | TRBV28
TGCGCCAGCAGCTTGAGTCCGGAGAGCAATCAGCCCCAGCATTTT | CASSLSPESNQPQHF | TRBJ1-5 | 15 | many | - | TRBV5-1
TGTGCCAGCAGCACGGGCGGTGGGGGCGGTGAAAAACTGTTTTTT | CASSTGGGGGEKLFF | TRBJ1-4 | 15 | - | - | TRBV5-4
TGCGCCAGCAGCCAAGCGGGGAATGAGCAGTTCTTC | CASSQAGNEQFF | TRBJ2-1 | 12 | many | - | TRBV4-1
TGCAGTGCTAGAGTCTGGGGACAGGGTCCCAATGAGCAGTTCTTC | CSARVWGQGPNEQFF | TRBJ2-1 | 15 | - | TRBD1 | TRBV20-1
TGCAGTGCTAGAGGACAGAACACCGGGGAGCTGTTTTTT | CSARGQNTGELFF | TRBJ2-2 | 13 | few | - | TRBV20-1
TGTGCCAGCAGCCAATCTGGCGCCGAATGGGTGGATACGCAGTATTTT | CASSQSGAEWVDTQYF | TRBJ2-3 | 16 | few | - | TRBV16
TGTGCCAGCAGCGATATGAAGGGACGGTACTACGAGCAGTACTTC | CASSDMKGRYYEQYF | TRBJ2-7 | 15 | few | - | TRBV7-8
TGTGCCAGCAGCCCAACAGGGGTCCACGAGCAGTACTTC | CASSPTGVHEQYF | TRBJ2-7 | 13 | few | TRBD1 | TRBV7-3
TGTGCCAGCAGTCCTTCAACGGTGAGAAATGAGCAGTTCTTC | CASSPSTVRNEQFF | TRBJ2-1 | 14 | few | - | TRBV12-3/TRBV12-4
TGTGCCAGCAGTTACCGAGGGACAGACTATGGCTACACCTTC | CASSYRGTDYGYTF | TRBJ1-2 | 14 | few | TRBD1 | TRBV6-5
TGTGCCAGCAGCGTAGCCGGTCTAGCGGGGGCGGGAGATACGCAGTATTTT | CASSVAGLAGAGDTQYF | TRBJ2-3 | 17 | - | TRBD2 | TRBV9
TGTGCCAGCAGCCCACTATCCTCTGGGGCCAACGTCCTGACTTTC | CASSPLSSGANVLTF | TRBJ2-6 | 15 | - | - | TRBV9
TGTGCCAGCAGTTACTCCGGAGACAGCTCCTGGAATGAGCAGTTCTTC | CASSYSGDSSWNEQFF | TRBJ2-1 | 16 | - | - | TRBV6-5
TGCGCCAGCAGACAGAGACCCCCTGGCAATGAGCAGTTCTTC | CASRQRPPGNEQFF | TRBJ2-1 | 14 | few | - | TRBV10-2
TGTGCCAGCAGGCCGGCGGGGTTCGACAATGAGCAGTTCTTC | CASRPAGFDNEQFF | TRBJ2-1 | 14 | - | - | TRBV6-2/TRBV6-3
TGTGCCAGCAGCCTCGACAGGTACCAAGAGACCCAGTACTTC | CASSLDRYQETQYF | TRBJ2-5 | 14 | few | - | TRBV11-2
TGCGCCAGCAGCCAAGTCATTCCGGGGGGGCTGCCAGATACGCAGTATTTT | CASSQVIPGGLPDTQYF | TRBJ2-3 | 17 | few | TRBD2 | TRBV4-1
TGTGCCACCAGCAGAGGACCACCCGACAATGAGCAGATCTTC | CATSRGPPDNEQIF | TRBJ2-1 | 14 | - | - | TRBV15
TGTGCCACCAGCAGCAGGCGGGGGCTGCATAGCAATCAGCCCCAGCATTTT | CATSSRRGLHSNQPQHF | TRBJ1-5 | 17 | - | - | TRBV15
TGCGCCAGCAGCTTGGAGACTAACTATGGCTACACCTTC | CASSLETNYGYTF | TRBJ1-2 | 13 | few | - | TRBV5-1
TGCGCCAGCAGCCAAGAGGGCAGGGGAAATCAGCCCCAGCATTTT | CASSQEGRGNQPQHF | TRBJ1-5 | 15 | - | - | TRBV4-1
TGTGCCAGCAGCCCTCAGGAAATCTATCAGCCCCAGCATTTT | CASSPQEIYQPQHF | TRBJ1-5 | 14 | - | - | TRBV7-8
TGTGCCAGCAGCTCTACGGAGGAGGTGACGAACACCGGGGAGCTGTTTTTT | CASSSTEEVTNTGELFF | TRBJ2-2 | 17 | - | - | TRBV7-9
TGTGCCAGCAGCGTAGAGTTGAACACTGAAGCTTTCTTT | CASSVELNTEAFF | TRBJ1-1 | 13 | - | - | TRBV9
TGTGCCAGCAGTTTGGGTCAGGGGGCCGTACACTTCTTC | CASSLGQGAVHFF | TRBJ2-1 | 13 | - | TRBD1 | TRBV27
TGTGCCAGCAGCCAACGGGAAAACTCCTACAATGAGCAGTTCTTC | CASSQRENSYNEQFF | TRBJ2-1 | 15 | few | - | TRBV7-2
TGTGCCAGCAGTTACTCGATTGAGGGCTCCTACAATGAGCAGTTCTTC | CASSYSIEGSYNEQFF | TRBJ2-1 | 16 | - | - | TRBV6-6
TGTGCCAGCAGTTCGGGGTACCAAGAGACCCAGTACTTC | CASSSGYQETQYF | TRBJ2-5 | 13 | few | - | TRBV6-5
TGTGCCAGCAGTTCGGGACCGGCAACTAATGAAAAACTGTTTTTT | CASSSGPATNEKLFF | TRBJ1-4 | 15 | - | - | TRBV12-3/TRBV12-4
TGTGCCAGCAGCTTGCCCGGGACAGGGGGCTATATCCAACAAGAGACCCAGTACTTC | CASSLPGTGGYIQQETQYF | TRBJ2-5 | 19 | many | TRBD1 | TRBV7-2
TGCGCCAGCAGCCCGACAATGACAGGTGACCAAGAGACCCAGTACTTC | CASSPTMTGDQETQYF | TRBJ2-5 | 16 | - | - | TRBV5-1
TGTGCCAGCAGGATTAGTAGCTCCTACAATGAGCAGTTCTTC | CASRISSSYNEQFF | TRBJ2-1 | 14 | once | - | TRBV28